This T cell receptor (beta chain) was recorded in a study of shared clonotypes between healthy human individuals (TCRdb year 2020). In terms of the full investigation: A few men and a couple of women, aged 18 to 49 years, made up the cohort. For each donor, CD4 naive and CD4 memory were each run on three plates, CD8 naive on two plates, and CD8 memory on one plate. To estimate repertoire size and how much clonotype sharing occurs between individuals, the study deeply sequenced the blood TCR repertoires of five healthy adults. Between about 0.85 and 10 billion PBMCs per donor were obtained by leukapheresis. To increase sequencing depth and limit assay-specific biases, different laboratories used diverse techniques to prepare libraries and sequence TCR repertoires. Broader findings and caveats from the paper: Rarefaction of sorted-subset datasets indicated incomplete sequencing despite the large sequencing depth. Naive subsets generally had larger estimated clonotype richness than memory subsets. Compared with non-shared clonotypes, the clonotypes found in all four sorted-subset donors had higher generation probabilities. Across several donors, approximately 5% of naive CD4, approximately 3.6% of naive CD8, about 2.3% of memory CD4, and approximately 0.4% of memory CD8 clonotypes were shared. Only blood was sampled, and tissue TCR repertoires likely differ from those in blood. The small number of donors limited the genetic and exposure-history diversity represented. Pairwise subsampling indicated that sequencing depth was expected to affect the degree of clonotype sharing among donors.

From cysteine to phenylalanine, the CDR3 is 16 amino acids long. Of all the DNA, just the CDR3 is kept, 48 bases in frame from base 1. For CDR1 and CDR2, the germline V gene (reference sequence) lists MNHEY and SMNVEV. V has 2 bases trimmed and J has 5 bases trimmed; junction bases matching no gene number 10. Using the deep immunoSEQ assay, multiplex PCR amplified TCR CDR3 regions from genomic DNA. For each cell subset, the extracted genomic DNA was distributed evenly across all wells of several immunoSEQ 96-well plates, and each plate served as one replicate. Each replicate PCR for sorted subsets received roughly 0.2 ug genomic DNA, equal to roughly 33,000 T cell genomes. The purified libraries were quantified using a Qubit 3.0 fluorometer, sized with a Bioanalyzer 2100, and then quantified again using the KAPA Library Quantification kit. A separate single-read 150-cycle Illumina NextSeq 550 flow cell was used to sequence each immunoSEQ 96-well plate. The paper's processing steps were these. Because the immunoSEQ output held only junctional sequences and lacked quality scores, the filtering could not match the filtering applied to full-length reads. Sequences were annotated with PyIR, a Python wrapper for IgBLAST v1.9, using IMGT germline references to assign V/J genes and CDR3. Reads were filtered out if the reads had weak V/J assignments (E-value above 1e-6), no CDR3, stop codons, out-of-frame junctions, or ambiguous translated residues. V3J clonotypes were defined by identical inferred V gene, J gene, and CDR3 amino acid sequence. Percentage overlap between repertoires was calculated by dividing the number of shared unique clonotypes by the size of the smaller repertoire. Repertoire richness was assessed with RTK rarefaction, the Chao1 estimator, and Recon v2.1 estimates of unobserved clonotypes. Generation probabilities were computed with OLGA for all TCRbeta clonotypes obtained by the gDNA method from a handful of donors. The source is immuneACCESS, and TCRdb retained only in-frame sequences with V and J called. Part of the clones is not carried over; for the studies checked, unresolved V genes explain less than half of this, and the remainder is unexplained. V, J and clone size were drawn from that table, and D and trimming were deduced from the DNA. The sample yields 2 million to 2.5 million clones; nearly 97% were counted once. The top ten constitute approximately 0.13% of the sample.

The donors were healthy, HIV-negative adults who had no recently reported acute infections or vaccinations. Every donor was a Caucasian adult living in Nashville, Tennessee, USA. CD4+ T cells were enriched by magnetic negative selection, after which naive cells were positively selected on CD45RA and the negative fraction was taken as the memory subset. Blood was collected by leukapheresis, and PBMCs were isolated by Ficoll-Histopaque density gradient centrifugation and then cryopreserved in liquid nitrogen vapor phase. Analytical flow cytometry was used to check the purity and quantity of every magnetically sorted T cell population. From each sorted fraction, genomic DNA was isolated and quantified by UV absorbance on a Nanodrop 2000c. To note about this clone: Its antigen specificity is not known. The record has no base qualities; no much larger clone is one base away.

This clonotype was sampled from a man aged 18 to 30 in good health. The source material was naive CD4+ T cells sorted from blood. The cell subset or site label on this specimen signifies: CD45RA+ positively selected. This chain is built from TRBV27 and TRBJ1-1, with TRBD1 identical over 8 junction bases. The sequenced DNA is TGTGCCAGCAGTTTAGCTATTGGACAGGGCGGGACTGAAGCTTTCTTT. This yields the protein CASSLAIGQGGTEAFF.